This T cell receptor beta chain originates from a study of CD8 T cells in Susac syndrome. Across the whole study: Each patient with Susac syndrome, at the time of blood draw, was therapy-naive, on corticosteroids, or on intravenous immunoglobulin alone.

From blood CD8+ and CD4+ T cells, the TCR beta chain was sequenced. FACS enriched CD8+ TEMRA cells, while bulk CD8+ and CD4+ were negatively isolated. Per the germline V gene, CDR1 is SGDLS and CDR2 is YYNGEE. V lost 6 bases and J lost 6; bases outside the gene matches: 13. The CDR3 runs to 15 residues. When the RNA was reverse transcribed, random hexamers were used with an input of roughly 0.45 to 1 ug. TCRdb reprocessed the immunoSEQ multiplex PCR reads via MiXCR and lists one record per CDR3 protein. This sample yields about 190,000 distinct CDR3 sequences, of which 85% to 95% are seen a single time; less than 0.2% belongs to the top ten.

The chain couples TRBV9 to TRBJ2-3, with 7 bases lining up with TRBD1. The clonotype was recovered from a human donor with Susac syndrome. Sequences were obtained from CD8+ T cells from PBMCs. This chain's CDR3 is CASTPWVGRGDTQYF. The CDR3 nucleotides read TGTGCCAGCACCCCTTGGGTTGGCAGGGGGGATACGCAGTATTTT.